This TCR beta chain was recorded in a study of T cell repertoires in cytomegalovirus infection (dated by TCRdb to between 2018 and 2021). Context from the whole study: Alongside well-studied HLA-B-restricted epitopes, the peptide stimulations were aimed at recently identified HLA-C-restricted CMV epitopes, whose presentation resists viral immunomodulation. Donor HLA type was relevant to the analysis, because carriage of CMV infection together with the matching HLA type was indicated by public TCR beta signatures. Results and caveats for the whole study, not just this receptor: In both this cohort and an independent roughly 330-donor cohort, the cumulative frequency of public TCR beta family members distinguished carriers of CMV infection plus the relevant HLA type. In the ex vivo response, HLA-C-restricted CMV-specific TCR beta clonotypes were dominant, and in two of eight donors the single most frequent clonotype came from this HLA-C-restricted group.

The germline V gene yields SGHTA for CDR1 and FQGNSA for CDR2. The CDR3 covers 12 residues, taking in both the cysteine and the phenylalanine. Only CDR3 DNA is held: 36 bases, read in frame from base 1. V is cut by 3 bases and J by 8 bases, and the space between the germline ends is 10 bases. What this sample's treatment or condition label stands for: in vitro stimulation with specific CMV peptide epitopes to enrich CMV-specific T cells. On this clonotype itself: Its antigen remains unidentified. No much larger clone exists at a distance of one base, and base qualities are not known.

The sequencer was an Illumina HiSeq 1500. TCRdb redid the processing of the public reads, applying fastp at Q25 and MiXCR, and retained in-frame beta chains. Rows with one shared CDR3 protein collapse into an entry with the most common genes and DNA. This sample holds 650,000 to 900,000 distinct CDR3 sequences; almost 30% were observed only once. The ten most abundant clones make up roughly 13% of the sample. Material: cultured CD8+ T cells from PBMCs, obtained from culture after CMV antigen stimulation. The receptor was derived from a human donor in good health (CMV status not recorded). Some clones in this sample may be carry-over from other donors' samples. This chain is built from TRBV7-2 and TRBJ1-2; the D gene identity is not certain. The encoded CDR3 is CASSFGYVGYTF. The bases are TGTGCCAGCAGCTTCGGGTACGTCGGCTACACCTTC. When the CDR3 is completed using the reference TRBV7-2 and TRBJ1-2 genes on either side, the full variable domain is GAGVSQSPSNKVTEKGKDVELRCDPISGHTALYWYRQSLGQGLEFLIYFQGNSAPDKSGLPSDRFSAERTGGSVSTLTIQRTQQEDSAVYLCASSFGYVGYTFGSGTRLTVV.